What follows is one TCR beta chain and its context. Its antigen remains unidentified. Sequence at one end of the junction differs from germline and may be a read error. The data were obtained in a study of cytomegalovirus exposure and HLA in healthy donors. The CDR3 consists of 15 residues. Per germline, CDR1 SEHNR and CDR2 FQNEAQ (reference sequence). The PCR employed 60 Vbeta primers together with 13 Jbeta primers. In the original workflow: Counted up in a later analysis, unique TCR beta chains came to about 80 million, with around 12 million shared. Generated by immunoSEQ multiplex PCR, the TCRdb table keeps only in-frame clones and is missing some. That table furnishes V, J and clone size, whereas the DNA furnished D and trimming. The table lists fewer than 250,000 clones, roughly nine tenths of them singletons. Study-wide results and limits: Common viral pathogens seemed to be connected with several of the most significant clusters, according to a later analysis. There were reportedly fewer N-insertions in an Asian-associated ancestry cluster than the roughly 680-donor mean, in a later analysis.

The source material was PBMCs. This chain links TRBV7-9 with TRBJ1-4; D is ambiguous. This sequence originates from a boy aged 2 to 10 in good health and CMV-seronegative. The CDR3 DNA reads TGTTCCAGCAGCTCTCTACGGGGATCTTCTGAAAAACTGTTTTTT. Protein product: CSSSSLRGSSEKLFF.